The 8 T cell receptor beta chains given below trace back to one sample, sequenced in a study of cytomegalovirus exposure and HLA in healthy donors. PCR employed 60 Vbeta and 13 Jbeta primers. Clones were read by immunoSEQ multiplex PCR, and TCRdb kept only the in-frame ones, dropping some. Among over 150,000 clones listed, roughly 80% were seen once. The source material was PBMCs. The receptors were sampled from a woman under 30 in good health and CMV-seronegative.

The rearrangement uses TRBV28 and TRBJ1-2, with 8 bases identical to TRBD1. Germline lookup yields CDR1 MDHEN and CDR2 SYDVKM. The J segment lost 5 bases and the V segment lost 3 bases, leaving 2 bases of the junction unmatched. CDR3 length: 13 amino acids. The CDR3: CASSFGQGYGYTF. In DNA form, the CDR3 reads TGTGCCAGCAGTTTCGGACAGGGTTATGGCTACACCTTC.

The rearrangement links TRBV5-6 to TRBJ1-5; D is unresolved. The length of the CDR3 is 13 residues. Germline lookup yields CDR1 SGHDT and CDR2 YYEEEE. V lost 4 bases to trimming and J lost 1 base, with 6 bases between them. CDR3 sequence (DNA): TGTGCCAGCAGCCGGTCCAGCAATCAGCCCCAGCATTTT. This codes for CASSRSSNQPQHF.

The CDR3 nucleotides read TGTGCCAGCAGCTTAAGCGGGGGGGCCCCAGATACGCAGTATTTT. Its translation is CASSLSGGAPDTQYF. The rearrangement uses TRBV7-3 and TRBJ2-3, with TRBD2 matching over 9 bases. The CDR3 loop spans 15 amino acids. Germline CDR1 and CDR2: SGHTA and FQGTGA. The V gene end was trimmed by 1 base and the J gene end by 4 bases; junction bases not matched to a gene: 3.

As concerns this clone: Compared with germline, one end of the junction differs, possibly owing to a read error. This chain joins TRBV2 and TRBJ2-7, with D possibly being TRBD1 (6 bases). CDR3 length: 21 residues. Per the germline V gene, CDR1 is SNHLY and CDR2 is FYNNEI. DNA for the CDR3: TGTGCCAGCAGCGAAGGAAACGTGAAGGTTATTACAGGGTGGGCCCATCACGAGCAGTACTTC. Its protein is CASSEGNVKVITGWAHHEQYF.

This chain links TRBV10-1 with TRBJ2-2, with D maybe TRBD2 (6 bases). CDR1 and CDR2 from the germline V gene are WNHNN and SYGVQD (reference sequence). V was pared by 3 bases and J by 5 bases, with 13 bases between. The length of the CDR3 is 15 residues. The CDR3 DNA reads as TGCGCCAGCAGTGATTTAGCGGATCTAACCGGGGAGCTGTTTTTT. Its protein product is CASSDLADLTGELFF.

The rearrangement joins TRBV6-1 to TRBJ1-3; D gene uncertain. V lost 3 bases and J lost 0, with 6 bases in between. The CDR3 loop spans 14 amino acids. CDR1 and CDR2 (germline): MNHNS, SASEGT. The CDR3 sequence: CASSERSSGNTIYF. The CDR3 DNA reads as TGTGCCAGCAGTGAGCGGAGCTCTGGAAACACCATATATTTT.

The chain employs TRBV25-1 and TRBJ1-6; D is undetermined. The CDR3 has 14 residues. CDR1 MGHDK and CDR2 SYGVNS come from the germline V gene. V lost 1 base and J 10 bases, leaving 11 bases between the germline ends. The CDR3 DNA sequence: TGTGCCAGCAGTGAATCTCCCACCCGGTCACCCCTCCACTTT. This gives the protein CASSESPTRSPLHF.

The genes are TRBV30 and TRBJ2-3, with D maybe TRBD1 (5 bases). From germline, CDR1 is GTSNPN and CDR2 SVGIG (reference sequence). Trimming pared 1 base from V and 1 base from J, leaving 9 bases between. The CDR3 covers 14 residues. The CDR3 spells CAWSGLGGTDTQYF. In DNA, the CDR3 is TGTGCCTGGAGTGGTCTAGGGGGCACAGATACGCAGTATTTT.